The 32 T cell receptor beta chains presented below share a single source sample, sequenced in a study of T cell responses to AZD1222 COVID-19 vaccine. This table comes from immunoSEQ multiplex PCR, and its TCRdb copy is limited to in-frame clones, with some not included. The repertoire has roughly 150,000 clones, 90% to 95% of them found once; the top ten carry roughly 5%. The input for sequencing was peripheral blood, taken on day 0 of AZD1222 vaccination. These receptors came from an adult in good health.

The V and J genes are TRBV19 and TRBJ2-7; 7 bases are shared with TRBD2. Germline V CDR1 and CDR2: LNHDA, SQIVND (reference sequence). This CDR3 comprises 14 residues. The trim removed 3 bases at V and 4 bases at J, leaving 6 bases unmatched. The CDR3 region has the DNA TGTGCCAGTAGTATTACCGCGGGACTATACGAGCAGTACTTC. Its protein product is CASSITAGLYEQYF.

The chain recombines TRBV14 with TRBJ2-3, with 7 bases that match TRBD2. The ends lost 0 bases at V and 0 bases at J; junction bases unmatched: 3. Per the germline V gene, CDR1 is SGHDN and CDR2 is FVKESK. CDR3 length equals 16 residues. The CDR3 DNA reads as TGTGCCAGCAGCCAAGAGGCTAGCGGAAGCACAGATACGCAGTATTTT. Translating gives CASSQEASGSTDTQYF.

V usage is TRBV6-1 and J usage is TRBJ1-5; 11 bases match TRBD1. CDR1 MNHNS and CDR2 SASEGT come from the germline V gene. V was clipped by 2 bases and J by 5 bases; unmatched bases: 5. This CDR3 spans 16 amino acids. The CDR3 DNA reads TGTGCCAGCAGTGAATATGGGACAGGGGGTGATCAGCCCCAGCATTTT. It is translated as CASSEYGTGGDQPQHF.

The chain employs TRBV6-5 and TRBJ2-1, with 9 bases aligning to TRBD2. CDR1 is MNHEY and CDR2 is SVGAGI in the germline V gene. CDR3 length equals 16 residues. J gave up 5 bases and V 2 bases, and 7 bases lay outside the gene matches. The CDR3 DNA reads as TGTGCCAGCAGTTACCAACTAGCGGGTCCACACAATGAGCAGTTCTTC. Protein: CASSYQLAGPHNEQFF.

The rearrangement links TRBV6-5 to TRBJ1-5; tentatively, D is TRBD1 (6 bases). The V end lost 0 bases, the J end lost 4 bases, and 13 bases lay between the germline ends. Germline assignment: CDR1 MNHEY and CDR2 SVGAGI. CDR3 length: 16 amino acids. CDR3 sequence (DNA): TGTGCCAGCAGTTACTCGACGGACAGATTAAATCAGCCCCAGCATTTT. It translates to CASSYSTDRLNQPQHF.

The rearrangement joins TRBV7-2 to TRBJ2-7; the D gene is possibly TRBD2 (6 bases). This CDR3 spans 16 amino acids. With 5 bases removed from V and 7 bases from J, the gap between germline ends came to 24 bases. Germline CDR1 and CDR2: SGHTA and FQGNSA. CDR3 region: CASSDPLWEAFEEQYF. The CDR3 region has the DNA TGTGCCAGCAGCGATCCTTTGTGGGAGGCCTTTGAAGAGCAGTACTTC.

The chain carries TRBV7-2 and TRBJ2-2; unclear D gene. The CDR3 runs 14 residues. Per the germline V gene, CDR1 is SGHTA and CDR2 is FQGNSA. V was trimmed by 5 bases and J by 5 bases, leaving 12 bases between them. CDR3 region: CASSLNTLTGELFF. The CDR3 DNA follows: TGTGCCAGCAGCCTAAATACCTTAACCGGGGAGCTGTTTTTT.

The V gene is TRBV6-2 or TRBV6-3, the J gene TRBJ2-1; 7 nucleotides line up with TRBD2. Germline CDR1 reads MNHEY; CDR2 reads SVGEGT. The CDR3 is 16 residues long. Trimming removed 4 bases from V and 9 bases from J; junction bases left unmatched: 15. The CDR3 DNA sequence: TGTGCCAGCAGTTCCCCCGGGAGGCAGGGTTCCGCTGAGCAGTTCTTC. Its translation: CASSSPGRQGSAEQFF.

The V and J genes are TRBV10-3 and TRBJ2-3; D call uncertain. Germline V lookup: CDR1 ENHRY, CDR2 SYGVKD. Trimming pared 8 bases from V and 1 base from J, leaving 10 bases between. The CDR3 totals 13 residues. The CDR3 region is CAILTEGTDTQYF. DNA for the CDR3: TGTGCCATCCTAACCGAGGGCACAGATACGCAGTATTTT.

Note on this clone: A junction boundary mismatches the germline segment, possibly from a read error. The J gene is TRBJ1-5, the V gene TRBV6-1; weak D call: TRBD1 (6 bases). Per the germline V gene, CDR1 is MNHNS and CDR2 is SASEGT. The CDR3 is made up of 15 amino acids. CDR3 loop: CASSEWTDSSQPQHF. The CDR3 nucleotides are TGTGCCAGCAGTGAGTGGACAGATAGCAGTCAGCCCCAGCATTTT.

The V and J genes are TRBV6-4 and TRBJ2-7; possibly TRBD2 for D (5 bases). The CDR3 is 9 amino acids. Germline CDR1 MRHNA, CDR2 SNTAGT. The germline V and J ends were trimmed by 11 bases and 3 bases, with 5 bases remaining between them. This chain's CDR3 is CAGLYEQYF. The CDR3 DNA follows: TGTGCCGGACTCTACGAGCAGTACTTC.

The chain employs TRBV10-1 and TRBJ1-2; TRBD1 aligns across 8 bases. V trimming: 5 bases; J trimming: 2 bases; junction bases outside the gene matches: 4. The CDR3 runs to 14 residues. From germline, CDR1 is WNHNN and CDR2 SYGVQD (reference sequence). The DNA for the CDR3 is TGCGCCAGCAGTCACAGGGGGAACAACTATGGCTACACCTTC. Translated: CASSHRGNNYGYTF.

The chain carries TRBV25-1 and TRBJ1-3; D gene uncertain. This CDR3 contains 15 residues. Germline CDR1 reads MGHDK; CDR2 reads SYGVNS. With 6 bases removed from V and 4 bases from J, the gap between germline ends came to 16 bases. Written as DNA, the CDR3 is TGTGCCAGCAGCGACCCTCGGGCGGGCGGAAACACCATATATTTT. This gives the protein CASSDPRAGGNTIYF.

V is TRBV1 and J is TRBJ1-5; the table's D call TRBD1 went unverified against the DNA. TRBV1 is a pseudogene. CDR3 length: 18 amino acids. The CDR3 protein is CTSSQGTGPRDSNQPQHF. CDR3 DNA sequence: TGCACCAGCAGCCAAGGGACAGGACCTCGTGATAGCAATCAGCCCCAGCATTTT.

This chain links TRBV19 with TRBJ1-5; unclear D gene. Germline CDR1 and CDR2: LNHDA and SQIVND (reference sequence). V dropped 5 bases and J dropped 4 bases, with 12 bases sitting between them. The CDR3 extends over 14 amino acids. The CDR3 here is CASSPRRENQPQHF. Here the CDR3 DNA reads TGTGCCAGTAGTCCCCGACGGGAAAATCAGCCCCAGCATTTT.

The V gene is TRBV7-2, the J gene TRBJ2-5, with a possible D match to TRBD1 (6 bases). The germline CDR1 and CDR2 sequences are SGHTA and FQGNSA. This CDR3 contains 14 residues. With 3 bases removed from V and 5 bases from J, the gap between germline ends came to 13 bases. The CDR3 DNA follows: TGTGCCAGCAGCTTCACAGGGATGGGGGAGACCCAGTACTTC. Protein: CASSFTGMGETQYF.

This sequence joins TRBV6-5 and TRBJ1-2; 9 nucleotides align to TRBD1. CDR3 length: 15 residues. CDR1 is MNHEY and CDR2 is SVGAGI in the germline V gene. The trim removed 4 bases at V and 1 base at J, leaving 4 bases unmatched. CDR3: CASSFRDRVNYGYTF. The CDR3 region has the DNA TGTGCCAGCAGTTTCCGGGACAGGGTTAACTATGGCTACACCTTC.

The rearrangement joins TRBV6-5 to TRBJ1-1; D unresolved. CDR1 is MNHEY and CDR2 is SVGAGI in the germline V gene. CDR3 length: 12 residues. V was shortened by 7 bases and J by 11 bases, with 17 bases between the two germline ends. The CDR3, as DNA: TGTGCCAGCACTAGCCGAGGGTTGATGGCTTTCTTT. It encodes CASTSRGLMAFF.

The chain is built from TRBV16 and TRBJ1-6, with D possibly matching TRBD1 (6 bases). Germline loops: CDR1 KGHSY, CDR2 FQNENV. The CDR3 covers 14 residues. V lost 5 bases, J lost 5 bases, and 10 bases lay in between. The CDR3 is CASSYRVNNSPLHF. In nucleotides, the CDR3 is TGTGCCAGCAGCTACAGGGTGAATAATTCACCCCTCCACTTT.

J is TRBJ2-5 and V is TRBV24-1, with D tentatively TRBD2 (6 bases). This CDR3 comprises 16 residues. The germline V and J ends were trimmed by 5 bases and 5 bases, with 20 bases remaining between them. CDR1 is KGHDR, CDR2 SFDVKD, per germline. In DNA form, the CDR3 reads TGTGCCACCAGTGGCCCCAGAACTAGCCGGTGGGAGACCCAGTACTTC. Its protein product is CATSGPRTSRWETQYF.

The J gene is TRBJ2-7, the V gene TRBV28; 7 nucleotides match TRBD1. The V and J ends lost 7 bases and 0 bases, in that order; junction bases with no gene match: 9. CDR3 length equals 15 residues. Germline V gene lookup returns CDR1 MDHEN and CDR2 SYDVKM. The CDR3 DNA is TGTGCCAGCACCTCGATTCGGGACAGCTCCTACGAGCAGTACTTC. It codes for CASTSIRDSSYEQYF.

The rearrangement uses TRBV24-1 and TRBJ2-3; tentatively, D is TRBD2 (6 bases). V lost 0 bases, J lost 1 base, and 13 bases lay in between. The CDR3 sequence is 17 residues long. Germline CDR1 reads KGHDR; CDR2 reads SFDVKD. The CDR3 reads CATSDLQAGGGTDTQYF. In nucleotides, the CDR3 is TGTGCCACCAGTGATTTGCAAGCGGGCGGGGGCACAGATACGCAGTATTTT.

The gene calls are TRBV6-1 and TRBJ2-7; D gene unclear. CDR3 length equals 13 residues. The germline CDR1 and CDR2 sequences are MNHNS and SASEGT. Trimming cost V 3 bases and J 1 base, with 7 bases left between them. The CDR3 region has the DNA TGTGCCAGCAGTGAGAGTCGATCCTACGAGCAGTACTTC. This encodes CASSESRSYEQYF.

This rearrangement joins TRBV9 to TRBJ2-2, with D unclear. Germline V gene lookup returns CDR1 SGDLS and CDR2 YYNGEE. Trimming removed 5 bases at V and 2 bases at J, with 4 bases between. This CDR3 has 12 residues. CDR3: CASSPNTGELFF. The CDR3 DNA is TGTGCCAGCAGTCCTAACACCGGGGAGCTGTTTTTT.

The chain is built from TRBV4-3 and TRBJ1-5; D call uncertain. Germline V CDR1 and CDR2: LGHNA, YSLEER. The CDR3 has 13 amino acids. Trimming removed 0 bases from V and 5 bases from J, with 5 bases in between. The CDR3 DNA reads TGCGCCAGCAGCCAAGAGTATCATCAGCCCCAGCATTTT. It specifies CASSQEYHQPQHF.

This clone was seen a single time. This chain connects TRBV6-5 to TRBJ2-7; D gene uncertain. The CDR3 runs 10 residues. V shed 6 bases and J shed 4 bases, with 4 bases lying between them. Germline CDR1 is MNHEY and CDR2 is SVGAGI. CDR3 coding DNA: TGTGCCAGCAGGGATTACGAGCAGTACTTC. It is translated as CASRDYEQYF.

The chain has TRBV18 and TRBJ1-1; 10 nucleotides match TRBD1. Germline CDR1 and CDR2: KGHSH and LQKENI. The CDR3 contains 16 residues. With V trimmed by 3 bases and J by 5 bases, 9 bases remained unmatched. CDR3 nucleotides: TGTGCCAGCTCACCGCCTGGACAGGGGGAGGGAACTGAAGCTTTCTTT. Translating it yields CASSPPGQGEGTEAFF.

The V call is TRBV5-1, the J call TRBJ2-7; 9 bases line up with TRBD1. The CDR3 extends over 16 amino acids. Trimming took 1 base from V and 3 from J; bases not matched to a gene: 8. The germline V gene has CDR1 SGHRS and CDR2 YFSETQ. The DNA of the CDR3 is TGCGCCAGCAGCTTGCTGGTGGGACAGGGTAACTACGAGCAGTACTTC. Its protein product is CASSLLVGQGNYEQYF.

This rearrangement joins TRBV5-8 to TRBJ1-2, with 8 bases identical to TRBD1. Germline V gene data show CDR1 as SGHTS and CDR2 as YDEGEE. The CDR3 is 13 residues long. The junction had 7 bases not matched to a gene; V was cut back by 4 bases and J by 8 bases. The CDR3 here is CASSPRTGKGYTF. In DNA, the CDR3 is TGTGCCAGCAGCCCGAGGACAGGGAAGGGCTACACCTTC.

The sample holds a few counts of this clone. The chain uses TRBV28 and TRBJ1-1, with D maybe TRBD1 (6 bases). Germline CDR1 reads MDHEN; CDR2 reads SYDVKM. This CDR3 has 13 amino acids. V was shortened by 3 bases and J by 4 bases, with 9 bases between the two germline ends. CDR3 sequence reads: CASSFGRGTEAFF. The CDR3 region has the DNA TGTGCCAGCAGTTTCGGCAGGGGCACTGAAGCTTTCTTT.

The chain links TRBV7-2 to TRBJ1-2, with no clear D. CDR1 SGHTA and CDR2 FQGNSA come from the germline V gene. This CDR3 is 16 amino acids long. V was pared by 8 bases and J by 0 bases, with 19 bases between. The CDR3 DNA is TGTGCCAGCTCGGGCGGACCCTTTCGAGCTAACTATGGCTACACCTTC. Translating gives CASSGGPFRANYGYTF.

V and J are TRBV7-9 and TRBJ2-1, with D perhaps matching TRBD2 (6 bases). Germline V CDR1 and CDR2: SEHNR, FQNEAQ (reference sequence). CDR3 length: 16 amino acids. V dropped 5 bases and J dropped 3 bases, with 17 bases sitting between them. CDR3 bases: TGTGCCAGCAGCCCCCCCGGGGGACTCGTCTACAATGAGCAGTTCTTC. This encodes CASSPPGGLVYNEQFF.